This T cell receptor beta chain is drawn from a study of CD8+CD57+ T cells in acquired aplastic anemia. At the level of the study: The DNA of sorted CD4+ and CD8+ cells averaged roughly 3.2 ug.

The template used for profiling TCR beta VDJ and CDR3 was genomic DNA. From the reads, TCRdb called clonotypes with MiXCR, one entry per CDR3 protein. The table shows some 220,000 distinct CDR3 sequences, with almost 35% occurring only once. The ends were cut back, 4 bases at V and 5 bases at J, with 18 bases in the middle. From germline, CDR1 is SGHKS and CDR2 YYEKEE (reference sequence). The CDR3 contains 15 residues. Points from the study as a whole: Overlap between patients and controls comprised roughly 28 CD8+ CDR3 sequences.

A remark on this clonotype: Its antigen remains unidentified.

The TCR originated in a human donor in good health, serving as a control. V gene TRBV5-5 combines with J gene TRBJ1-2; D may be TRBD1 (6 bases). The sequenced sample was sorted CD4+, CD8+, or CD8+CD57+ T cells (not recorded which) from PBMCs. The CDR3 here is CASSRPPGASYGYTF. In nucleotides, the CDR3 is TGTGCCAGCAGCAGGCCGCCAGGGGCGTCGTATGGCTACACCTTC.